This T cell receptor beta chain originates from a study of early T cells in non-severe SARS-CoV-2 infection. CDR3 size: 13 residues. Per the germline V gene, CDR1 is MGHDK and CDR2 is SYGVNS. Trimming removed 7 bases at V and 6 bases at J, with 12 bases between. TCRdb re-derived calls from the 5' RACE reads in MiXCR, one entry per CDR3 protein. The repertoire holds under 50,000 distinct CDR3 sequences, with about 25% as singletons. The specimen comprised whole blood, sampled at baseline. This receptor was taken from an adult who was a healthcare worker with PCR-confirmed SARS-CoV-2 infection or an uninfected control (not recorded which). J is TRBJ2-2 and V is TRBV25-1, with D uncertain. The CDR3: CASTEGGAGELFF. Written as DNA, the CDR3 is TGTGCCAGCACCGAAGGTGGTGCCGGGGAGCTGTTTTTT.